This T cell receptor (beta chain) appears in the sequencing data of a study of blood T cell repertoires in COVID-19. TCRdb keeps only in-frame clones here, not all; method: immunoSEQ multiplex PCR. The sample holds about 400,000 clones, roughly 90% seen once. This sequence originates from a woman between 40 and 55 years old with acute COVID-19. The sample comprised PBMCs or T cells enriched from blood (not recorded which).

The CDR3 sequence: CASSLLAGGLKSDTQYF. CDR3 coding DNA: TGTGCCAGCAGCTTACTAGCGGGGGGGCTAAAGTCAGATACGCAGTATTTT. J is TRBJ2-3 and V is TRBV7-2; 12 bases fit TRBD2. The V segment lost 2 bases and the J segment 4 bases; nucleotides outside the gene matches: 7. Germline CDR1 reads SGHTA; CDR2 reads FQGNSA. The CDR3 length is 17 residues.